This entry features one T cell receptor (beta chain) sequence. Trimming left V 4 bases short and J 0 bases short, with 9 bases between. CDR1 is WSHSY and CDR2 is SAAADI in the germline V gene. The length of the CDR3 is 14 residues. Cells were sorted from thawed PBMC rested overnight and stained with GMM-loaded CD1B tetramer, viability dye and anti-CD3. C32 glucose monomycolate from Rhodococcus equi was loaded onto the CD1B tetramers. Each donor contributed some 96,000 sorted tetramer-negative cells. Chain pairing is unknown; alpha and beta were sequenced separately. Some clones are missing from TCRdb's copy, which holds only in-frame ones; the method was immunoSEQ multiplex PCR. The sample consists of some 60,000 clones, around 86% of them appearing once. The data derive from a study of T cells in tuberculosis. As for the study in general: The T cells targeted glucose monomycolate, a mycobacterial lipid, via CD1B. Study-level results: T cells binding CD1B-GMM tetramer weakly possibly escaped the sort.

The TCR was taken from an adult woman with latent tuberculosis. The sample taken for sequencing was CD1b-GMM tetramer-negative cells sorted from PBMCs. The chain combines TRBV10-2 with TRBJ1-2; D unresolved. The CDR3 DNA is TGCGCCAGCAGTGGGAGCTCTTCTAACTATGGCTACACCTTC. Encoded protein: CASSGSSSNYGYTF.